A single sample gave rise to the 25 T cell receptor beta chains below, sequenced in a study of identifying expanded T cells in peripheral blood. Measured with immunoSEQ multiplex PCR; TCRdb has only the in-frame clones, and not every one. The profile shows more than 75,000 clones, 75% to 90% of them singletons. Sequencing was done on a sample of blood. Receptors were obtained from a person aged 18 to 75 in good health.

This clone has a handful of counts. CDR3 region: CASSLAGTGARQPQHF. The CDR3 DNA sequence: TGTGCCAGCAGCCTCGCCGGGACAGGGGCTCGTCAGCCCCAGCATTTT. The V call is TRBV11-2, the J call TRBJ1-5; 10 bases align to TRBD1. The V and J ends lost 5 bases and 6 bases, in that order; junction bases with no gene match: 10. Germline V gene lookup returns CDR1 SGHAT and CDR2 FQNNGV. CDR3 length: 16 amino acids.

This chain connects TRBV7-6 to TRBJ2-3; TRBD1 matches at 7 bases. V shed 2 bases, J shed 6 bases, and the junction held 8 bases outside the gene matches. CDR3 size: 15 residues. The germline V gene encodes CDR1 SGHVS and CDR2 FNYEAQ. This CDR3 reads CASSLNDRDPDTQYF. CDR3 DNA sequence: TGTGCCAGCAGCTTAAATGACAGGGATCCCGATACGCAGTATTTT.

A single count supports this clone. The V and J genes are TRBV5-1 and TRBJ1-1, with D unclear. The CDR3 is 15 residues long. Germline V gene lookup returns CDR1 SGHRS and CDR2 YFSETQ. Trimming removed 0 bases at V and 0 bases at J, with 9 bases between. As DNA, the CDR3 is TGCGCCAGCAGCTTGGCCCCGGAATTGAACACTGAAGCTTTCTTT. This translates into CASSLAPELNTEAFF.

V is TRBV5-4 and J is TRBJ1-1; D gene unclear. Germline V gene data show CDR1 as SGHNT and CDR2 as YYREEE (reference sequence). The CDR3 has 16 residues. Trimming left V 1 base short and J 3 bases short, with 16 bases between. This CDR3 is CASSLHFRGPYTEAFF. The CDR3 coding sequence is TGTGCCAGCAGCTTGCATTTTCGGGGTCCGTACACTGAAGCTTTCTTT.

This clone was found once. The chain has TRBV2 and TRBJ2-7; tentatively, D is TRBD1 or TRBD2 (6 bases each). The CDR3 extends over 11 amino acids. The germline V gene has CDR1 SNHLY and CDR2 FYNNEI. V lost 6 bases and J lost 12, with 15 bases in between. CDR3 nucleotides: TGTGCCAGCAGAGGGGGGCTAGGCAGGTACTTC. Its protein is CASRGGLGRYF.

The chain is built from TRBV4-1 and TRBJ2-1, with D hard to call. Germline CDR1 is MGHRA and CDR2 is YSYEKL. The CDR3 runs to 14 residues. Deletions cut 1 base from V and 8 bases from J, with 12 bases between. The CDR3 reads CASSQGPRADEQFF. CDR3 in DNA: TGCGCCAGCAGCCAAGGGCCCCGGGCCGATGAGCAGTTCTTC.

This sequence joins TRBV7-6 and TRBJ2-1, with D possibly called TRBD1 or TRBD2 (5 bases each). The CDR3 length is 17 residues. V was cut by 0 bases and J by 2 bases, with 14 bases left in between. The germline CDR1 and CDR2 sequences are SGHVS and FNYEAQ. The CDR3, as DNA: TGTGCCAGCAGCTTAGCGGGTGGGACCCTTGCCTACAATGAGCAGTTCTTC. It translates to CASSLAGGTLAYNEQFF.

The V gene is TRBV19, the J gene TRBJ1-1; no firm D call. With 6 bases removed from V and 2 bases from J, the gap between germline ends came to 7 bases. Per the germline V gene, CDR1 is LNHDA and CDR2 is SQIVND (reference sequence). This CDR3 is built from 12 residues. In nucleotides, the CDR3 is TGTGCCAGTAGGGACGGTAACACTGAAGCTTTCTTT. Residues: CASRDGNTEAFF. The entire variable domain, with the rest obtained from reference TRBV19 and TRBJ1-1, is as follows: DGGITQSPKYLFRKEGQNVTLSCEQNLNHDAMYWYRQDPGQGLRLIYYSQIVNDFQKGDIAEGYSVSREKKESFPLTVTSAQKNPTAFYLCASRDGNTEAFFGQGTRLTVV.

The genes are TRBV10-1 and TRBJ1-1, with D uncertain. The CDR3 consists of 17 residues. Trimming removed 2 bases from V and 5 bases from J, with 21 bases in between. Germline CDR1 is WNHNN and CDR2 is SYGVQD (reference sequence). The CDR3 loop is CASSEVGHALTRTEAFF. The CDR3 DNA sequence: TGCGCCAGCAGTGAGGTAGGGCACGCTCTAACACGGACTGAAGCTTTCTTT.

The chain links TRBV11-3 to TRBJ2-3; no clear D. CDR3 size: 14 residues. Trimming cost V 5 bases and J 2 bases, with 11 bases left between them. Germline CDR1 is SGHNT and CDR2 is YENEEA. The CDR3 region is CASSVTPYTDTQYF. CDR3 in DNA: TGTGCCAGCAGCGTCACACCTTACACAGATACGCAGTATTTT.

This clone came up a few times. The chain couples TRBV9 to TRBJ1-2; no clear D. V dropped 4 bases and J dropped 4 bases, with 11 bases sitting between them. Germline assignment: CDR1 SGDLS and CDR2 YYNGEE. The CDR3 consists of 13 residues. CDR3 in DNA: TGTGCCAGCAGCCTGACTGTGGGCTATGGCTACACCTTC. Translating gives CASSLTVGYGYTF.

The chain has TRBV4-3 and TRBJ1-2, with 10 bases matching TRBD1. The V gene's germline CDR1 is LGHNA and CDR2 YSLEER. Unmatched junction bases numbered 7, after V lost 0 bases and J lost 0 bases. This CDR3 region has 18 residues. CDR3 protein: CASSQDQTGGLANYGYTF. The CDR3 bases are TGCGCCAGCAGCCAAGATCAGACAGGGGGCCTTGCTAACTATGGCTACACCTTC.

V and J are TRBV29-1 and TRBJ1-1, with 7 bases that match TRBD1. The germline V gene encodes CDR1 SQVTM and CDR2 ANQGSEA. V lost 5 bases, J lost 5 bases, and 14 bases stayed unmatched. The CDR3 runs 15 residues. CDR3 nucleotide sequence: TGCAGCGTTCGGGAGCTAGGGGGCTACGGGACTGAAGCTTTCTTT. Translating it yields CSVRELGGYGTEAFF.

The chain uses TRBV18 and TRBJ1-1, with D possibly being TRBD1 (6 bases). In germline, CDR1 is KGHSH, CDR2 LQKENI. The germline V and J ends were trimmed by 3 bases and 8 bases, with 16 bases remaining between them. This CDR3 has 14 amino acids. CDR3 in DNA: TGTGCCAGCTCACCTCGGGGGGCTTGGGAAGAAGCTTTCTTT. Encoded protein: CASSPRGAWEEAFF.

The V and J genes are TRBV4-3 and TRBJ1-1; no clear D. Germline values: CDR1 LGHNA, CDR2 YSLEER. CDR3 length: 17 residues. Trimming shortened V by 2 bases and J by 2 bases, and 18 bases separated the two germline ends. The CDR3 loop reads CASSQNLGRIRNTEAFF. Written as DNA, the CDR3 is TGCGCCAGCAGCCAAAACCTAGGACGCATACGTAACACTGAAGCTTTCTTT.

The rearrangement uses TRBV19 and TRBJ2-1, with 11 bases fitting TRBD1. The CDR3 covers 13 residues. Per germline, CDR1 LNHDA and CDR2 SQIVND (reference sequence). V trimming: 3 bases; J trimming: 16 bases; junction bases outside the gene matches: 8. The CDR3 coding sequence is TGTGCCAGTAGTATCGAGAGGGACAGGGGGTTATTCTTC. This encodes CASSIERDRGLFF.

This clone was detected only once. This chain uses TRBV29-1 with TRBJ1-1; D is ambiguous. The CDR3 runs to 13 residues. Per the germline V gene, CDR1 is SQVTM and CDR2 is ANQGSEA. The V gene lost 5 bases and the J gene lost 0 bases, with 10 bases spanning the gap. DNA for the CDR3: TGCAGCGTTAGCCAGCTAATGAACACTGAAGCTTTCTTT. Translation gives CSVSQLMNTEAFF.

The gene calls are TRBV4-3 and TRBJ2-3; perhaps TRBD2 as D (7 bases). V lost 0 bases, J lost 2 bases, and 15 bases lay in between. CDR1 is LGHNA, CDR2 YSLEER, per germline. The CDR3 extends over 17 amino acids. CDR3 protein: CASSQDPTGGNTDTQYF. CDR3 DNA: TGCGCCAGCAGCCAAGATCCGACGGGGGGCAACACAGATACGCAGTATTTT.

J is TRBJ1-1 and V is TRBV27; D may be TRBD1 (5 bases). Between the trimmed V and J ends, which lost 8 bases and 0 bases, there was a span of 16 bases. CDR1 and CDR2 (germline): MNHEY, SMNVEV (reference sequence). The CDR3 is 15 amino acids. CDR3 amino acids: CASENPDILNTEAFF. For the CDR3, the DNA is TGTGCCAGCGAGAATCCGGACATACTGAACACTGAAGCTTTCTTT.

This chain links TRBV11-2 with TRBJ2-7, with D possibly being TRBD1 or TRBD2 (5 bases each). This CDR3 has 14 amino acids. With 2 bases removed from V and 4 bases from J, the gap between germline ends came to 12 bases. The germline CDR1 and CDR2 sequences are SGHAT and FQNNGV. In DNA form, the CDR3 reads TGTGCCAGCAGCTTACGCACCGGGGCTTACGAGCAGTACTTC. It yields the protein CASSLRTGAYEQYF. The full variable domain, rest sourced from reference TRBV11-2 and TRBJ2-7, is EAGVAQSPRYKIIEKRQSVAFWCNPISGHATLYWYQQILGQGPKLLIQFQNNGVVDDSQLPKDRFSAERLKGVDSTLKIQPAKLEDSAVYLCASSLRTGAYEQYFGPGTRLTVT.

V usage is TRBV7-2 and J usage is TRBJ1-4; D gene uncertain. The V end was cut by 2 bases, the J end by 3 bases, with 10 bases between. CDR1 is SGHTA, CDR2 FQGNSA, per germline. This CDR3 is built from 15 residues. CDR3 residues: CASSLRLEANEKLFF. In DNA form, the CDR3 reads TGTGCCAGCAGCTTAAGGCTCGAGGCTAATGAAAAACTGTTTTTT.

The chain uses TRBV6-6 and TRBJ2-1; D is uncertain. V was cut by 7 bases and J by 9 bases, with 13 bases left in between. From germline, CDR1 is MNHNY and CDR2 SVGAGI (reference sequence). CDR3 length: 12 amino acids. The CDR3, as DNA: TGTGCCAGCAATAGAGATGTGACTGAGCAGTTCTTC. This translates into CASNRDVTEQFF.

The chain is built from TRBV7-9 and TRBJ2-3; 8 bases map to TRBD2. The CDR3 covers 15 residues. Trimming removed 2 bases from V and 2 bases from J; junction bases left unmatched: 3. Germline assignment: CDR1 SEHNR and CDR2 FQNEAQ (reference sequence). Here the CDR3 reads CASSLRGGDTDTQYF. CDR3 DNA sequence: TGTGCCAGCAGCTTACGGGGGGGAGACACAGATACGCAGTATTTT.

The genes are TRBV19 and TRBJ1-2, with D unclear. Trimming removed 0 bases from V and 7 bases from J, with 12 bases in between. From germline, CDR1 is LNHDA and CDR2 SQIVND (reference sequence). CDR3 length: 14 residues. The CDR3 region is CASSIDLVGGGYTF. CDR3 DNA: TGTGCCAGTAGTATAGATCTCGTGGGTGGTGGCTACACCTTC. Looking up the rest from reference TRBV19 and TRBJ1-2 gives the full variable domain: DGGITQSPKYLFRKEGQNVTLSCEQNLNHDAMYWYRQDPGQGLRLIYYSQIVNDFQKGDIAEGYSVSREKKESFPLTVTSAQKNPTAFYLCASSIDLVGGGYTFGSGTRLTVV.

The CDR3 loop reads CASSHTPTTGDVNNEQFF. The DNA for the CDR3 is TGCGCCAGCAGCCACACACCCACAACAGGGGATGTAAACAATGAGCAGTTCTTC. V is TRBV5-1 and J is TRBJ2-1, with 7 bases aligning to TRBD1. This CDR3 spans 18 amino acids. The J segment lost 5 bases and the V segment lost 4 bases, leaving 18 bases of the junction unmatched. Germline lookup yields CDR1 SGHRS and CDR2 YFSETQ.